Listed below are T cell receptor beta chains from one sample, sequenced in a study of blood T cell repertoires in COVID-19. Assay: immunoSEQ multiplex PCR; the TCRdb copy retains only in-frame clones and omits some. The data show under 200,000 clones, under 90% seen once. What was sequenced was PBMCs or T cells enriched from blood (not recorded which). The receptors were sampled from a man in his 60s who had recovered from COVID-19. Each CDR3 is given with its conserved first and last residue. Each record gives: V gene, clone size, D gene, CDR3 length, J gene, CDR3 protein, CDR3 DNA. The D gene is left open where the match is weak. Size tells how often a clone was seen (once, few, many) or the class of an expanded clone, and some rows leave it out.

TRBV18	NA	TRBD2	20	TRBJ2-2	CASSRRGLAADAANTGELFF	TGTGCCAGCTCACGTCGGGGACTAGCGGCCGACGCTGCGAACACCGGGGAGCTGTTTTTT
TRBV2	many	NA	13	TRBJ1-6	CASKDTHNSPLHF	TGTGCCAGCAAAGACACTCATAATTCACCCCTCCACTTT
TRBV7-9	NA	NA	12	TRBJ2-5	CASSPRGGTQYF	TGTGCCAGCAGCCCGAGGGGGGGGACCCAGTACTTC
TRBV19	NA	NA	13	TRBJ1-5	CASSQGGGQPQHF	TGTGCCAGTAGTCAAGGGGGGGGGCAGCCCCAGCATTTT
TRBV28	NA	TRBD1	14	TRBJ2-5	CASSLWTGQETQYF	TGTGCCAGCAGTTTGTGGACAGGGCAAGAGACCCAGTACTTC
TRBV6-1	NA	NA	13	TRBJ1-3	CASSEVQRATIYF	TGTGCCAGCAGTGAGGTTCAGAGGGCCACCATATATTTT
TRBV19	NA	TRBD1	18	TRBJ2-1	CASSPSGTGFRVYNEQFF	TGTGCCAGTAGTCCCTCCGGGACAGGGTTTAGGGTTTACAATGAGCAGTTCTTC
TRBV28	NA	NA	15	TRBJ1-3	CASRSGQNSGNTIYF	TGTGCCAGCCGCTCCGGACAGAACTCTGGAAACACCATATATTTT
TRBV6-5	NA	TRBD1	13	TRBJ2-7	CASSRDRWHEQYF	TGTGCCAGCAGTCGGGACAGATGGCACGAGCAGTACTTC
TRBV5-4	NA	NA	13	TRBJ1-2	CASSLVGTYGYTF	TGTGCCAGCAGCTTAGTCGGGACATATGGCTACACCTTC
TRBV6-1	few	NA	15	TRBJ1-1	CASSEADSYGTEAFF	TGTGCCAGCAGTGAAGCCGACAGTTACGGCACTGAAGCTTTCTTT
TRBV28	NA	NA	15	TRBJ2-7	CASPPRLGHGYEQYF	TGTGCCAGTCCTCCTAGGCTGGGACACGGATACGAGCAGTACTTC
TRBV21-1	NA	NA	15	TRBJ2-3	CASSFSGRGKDTQYF	TGTGCCAGCAGTTTTAGCGGGAGGGGTAAAGATACGCAGTATTTT
TRBV5-1	once	NA	15	TRBJ2-3	CASKRAGMGADTQYF	TGCGCCAGCAAGCGTGCGGGGATGGGGGCAGATACGCAGTATTTT
TRBV7-9	NA	NA	15	TRBJ2-2	CASSPRDTYTGELFF	TGTGCCAGCAGCCCCCGGGACACTTATACCGGGGAGCTGTTTTTT
TRBV28	once	TRBD2	18	TRBJ2-5	CASSLFSGLAGNQETQYF	TGTGCCAGCAGTTTATTCTCCGGACTAGCGGGCAACCAAGAGACCCAGTACTTC
TRBV13	few	NA	15	TRBJ1-4	CASSFRQASNEKLFF	TGTGCCAGCAGCTTCCGACAGGCCTCTAATGAAAAACTGTTTTTT
TRBV28	NA	TRBD1	12	TRBJ1-2	CASSLGQYGPSF	TGTGCCAGCAGTCTGGGACAGTACGGGCCATCTTTC
TRBV7-2	NA	TRBD1	16	TRBJ1-5	CASSFNRQGAGQPQHF	TGTGCCAGCAGCTTCAACCGACAGGGGGCAGGTCAGCCCCAGCATTTT
TRBV28	NA	TRBD2	16	TRBJ2-7	CASSARLREGRYEQYF	TGTGCCAGCAGTGCCCGTTTGCGGGAGGGCCGCTACGAGCAGTACTTC
TRBV6-6	NA	TRBD1	16	TRBJ2-7	CASTYSQGANKGEQYF	TGTGCCAGCACCTACTCACAGGGGGCAAATAAAGGGGAGCAGTACTTC
TRBV24-1	NA	NA	16	TRBJ1-2	CATSDLGGEIHYGYTF	TGTGCCACCAGTGATTTGGGGGGCGAGATCCACTATGGCTACACCTTC
TRBV7-9	NA	NA	13	TRBJ1-3	CASRSDTGNTIYF	TGTGCCAGCAGATCGGACACTGGAAACACCATATATTTT
TRBV27	NA	TRBD2	16	TRBJ2-1	CASSLRTSGGINEQFF	TGTGCCAGCAGTCTCAGGACTAGCGGGGGGATAAATGAGCAGTTCTTC
TRBV7-2	few	NA	14	TRBJ1-6	CASSLELGNSPLHF	TGTGCCAGCAGCTTAGAACTAGGGAATTCACCCCTCCACTTT
TRBV7-2	NA	TRBD2	16	TRBJ2-7	CASSLALAGHTYEQYF	TGTGCCAGCAGCTTAGCACTAGCGGGACATACCTACGAGCAGTACTTC
TRBV7-3	NA	NA	12	TRBJ2-2	CASSLSLGELFF	TGTGCCAGCAGCTTAAGTCTCGGGGAGCTGTTTTTT
TRBV18	NA	NA	16	TRBJ1-5	CASSPSQDPRLLPQHF	TGTGCCAGCTCACCATCACAGGACCCCAGGTTATTGCCCCAGCATTTT
TRBV2	NA	NA	12	TRBJ1-2	CASSARDYGYTF	TGTGCCAGCAGTGCCCGTGACTATGGCTACACCTTC
TRBV25-1	NA	TRBD1	14	TRBJ1-6	CASRDSTGNSPLHF	TGTGCCAGCCGGGACAGCACAGGGAATTCACCCCTCCACTTT
TRBV6-5	NA	TRBD1	12	TRBJ1-2	CASRTQGKGYTF	TGTGCCAGCAGGACACAGGGGAAAGGCTACACCTTC
TRBV14	NA	NA	16	TRBJ2-7	CASSQDGRTVSYEQYF	TGTGCCAGCAGCCAAGATGGACGGACAGTATCATACGAGCAGTACTTC
TRBV7-6	NA	NA	15	TRBJ2-3	CASSLGLTYTDTQYF	TGTGCCAGCAGCTTAGGCCTTACTTACACAGATACGCAGTATTTT
TRBV19	NA	TRBD1	16	TRBJ1-6	CASSVLDRGTGSPLHF	TGTGCCAGTAGTGTCTTAGACAGGGGGACAGGCTCACCCCTCCACTTT
TRBV19	few	TRBD1	15	TRBJ1-6	CASRTLTGDNSPLHF	TGTGCCAGCCGTACCCTTACAGGGGATAATTCACCCCTCCACTTT
TRBV6-5	NA	NA	13	TRBJ2-5	CASRALGRETQYF	TGTGCCAGCAGGGCTTTGGGGAGGGAGACCCAGTACTTC
TRBV19	NA	NA	13	TRBJ1-4	CASTPRSYEKLFF	TGTGCCAGTACCCCACGGTCGTATGAAAAACTGTTTTTT
TRBV4-1	NA	NA	13	TRBJ1-1	CASSQVGGLVAFF	TGCGCCAGCAGCCAAGTGGGAGGGTTGGTGGCTTTCTTT
TRBV2	NA	TRBD1	12	TRBJ2-7	CASGGQVYEQYF	TGTGCCAGCGGGGGACAGGTCTACGAGCAGTACTTC
TRBV27	once	NA	13	TRBJ2-7	CASMAALSYEQYF	TGTGCCAGCATGGCGGCACTTTCCTACGAGCAGTACTTC
TRBV7-2	NA	TRBD1	14	TRBJ1-5	CASSLRTGNQPQHF	TGTGCCAGCAGCTTAAGGACAGGGAATCAGCCCCAGCATTTT
TRBV6-1	NA	NA	16	TRBJ1-4	CASSEAAPTTNEKLFF	TGTGCCAGCAGTGAAGCAGCCCCGACAACTAATGAAAAACTGTTTTTT
TRBV6-5	NA	TRBD2	16	TRBJ2-7	CASSSALAGVLYEQYF	TGTGCCAGCAGTTCCGCCCTAGCGGGAGTATTGTACGAGCAGTACTTC
TRBV20-1	NA	TRBD2	14	TRBJ2-1	CSASRGGTRDEQFF	TGCAGTGCTAGTCGCGGGGGGACAAGGGATGAGCAGTTCTTC
TRBV5-1	NA	TRBD2	15	TRBJ2-2	CASSGSAGGTGELFF	TGCGCCAGCAGTGGTTCGGCGGGAGGCACCGGGGAGCTGTTTTTT
TRBV7-2	NA	TRBD2	15	TRBJ2-5	CASSQEREGTETQYF	TGTGCCAGCAGCCAGGAGCGGGAGGGCACGGAGACCCAGTACTTC
TRBV21-1	few	NA	17	TRBJ2-7	CASSNKNQDSISYEQYF	TGTGCCAGCAGCAATAAAAACCAGGACAGCATCTCCTACGAGCAGTACTTC
TRBV30	NA	TRBD1	14	TRBJ1-6	CAWTWTGINSPLHF	TGTGCCTGGACCTGGACAGGGATTAATTCACCCCTCCACTTT
TRBV5-6	NA	NA	16	TRBJ2-5	CASSTSPLSGGETQYF	TGTGCCAGCAGCACCTCCCCGCTTAGCGGAGGGGAGACCCAGTACTTC
TRBV5-1	NA	TRBD1	16	TRBJ2-7	CASSSLVGQGPPEQYF	TGCGCCAGCAGCTCGCTAGTCGGACAGGGTCCACCCGAGCAGTACTTC
TRBV28	NA	TRBD1	14	TRBJ2-5	CASRITGVQETQYF	TGTGCCAGCAGGATTACAGGGGTCCAAGAGACCCAGTACTTC
TRBV6-5	NA	NA	15	TRBJ1-4	CASSTDSATNEKLFF	TGTGCCAGCAGTACAGACAGTGCAACTAATGAAAAACTGTTTTTT
TRBV11-2	once	TRBD2	14	TRBJ2-7	CASSFRGGHYEQYF	TGTGCCAGCAGCTTTCGGGGAGGGCACTACGAGCAGTACTTC
TRBV10-3	NA	TRBD2	18	TRBJ2-6	CAISGGTSGFSGANVLTF	TGTGCCATCAGTGGGGGGACTAGCGGGTTTTCTGGGGCCAACGTCCTGACTTTC
TRBV5-6	NA	NA	15	TRBJ2-2	CASSLEWQNTGELFF	TGTGCCAGCAGCTTGGAATGGCAAAACACCGGGGAGCTGTTTTTT
TRBV2	NA	TRBD1	14	TRBJ2-7	CASSWDRGKDEQYF	TGTGCCAGCAGTTGGGACAGGGGGAAGGACGAGCAGTACTTC
TRBV9	NA	TRBD2	20	TRBJ2-7	CASSVGLATGLAGPTYEQYF	TGTGCCAGCAGCGTAGGGTTAGCGACAGGGCTAGCGGGGCCTACCTACGAGCAGTACTTC
TRBV19	NA	NA	15	TRBJ1-3	CASRPGTQTGNTIYF	TGTGCCAGTAGACCAGGGACACAGACTGGAAACACCATATATTTT
TRBV19	NA	NA	15	TRBJ1-2	CASSIDRDSTYGYTF	TGTGCCAGTAGTATCGATAGGGACTCCACCTATGGCTACACCTTC